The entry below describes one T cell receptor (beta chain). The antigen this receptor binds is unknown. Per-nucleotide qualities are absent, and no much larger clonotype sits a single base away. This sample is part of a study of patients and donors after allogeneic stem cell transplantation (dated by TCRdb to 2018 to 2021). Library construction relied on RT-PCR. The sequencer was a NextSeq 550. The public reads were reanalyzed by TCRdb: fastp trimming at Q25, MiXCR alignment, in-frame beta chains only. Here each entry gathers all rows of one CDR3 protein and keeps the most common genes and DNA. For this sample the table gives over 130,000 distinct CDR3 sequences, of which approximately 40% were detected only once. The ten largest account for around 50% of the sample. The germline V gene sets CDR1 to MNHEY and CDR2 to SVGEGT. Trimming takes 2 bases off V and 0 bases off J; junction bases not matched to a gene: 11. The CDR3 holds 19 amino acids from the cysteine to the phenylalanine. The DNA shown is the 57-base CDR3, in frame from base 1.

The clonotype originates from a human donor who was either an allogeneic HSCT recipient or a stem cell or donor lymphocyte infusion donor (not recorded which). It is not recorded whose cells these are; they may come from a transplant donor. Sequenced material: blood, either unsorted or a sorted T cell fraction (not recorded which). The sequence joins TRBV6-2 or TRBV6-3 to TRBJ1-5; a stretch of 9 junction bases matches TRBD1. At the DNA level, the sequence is TGTGCCAGCAGTTACCCTTGGGTGGACAGGGGCTATAGCAATCAGCCCCAGCATTTT. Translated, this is CASSYPWVDRGYSNQPQHF.